The rows below give T cell receptor beta chains drawn from one sample of a study of blood T cell repertoires in COVID-19. Sequenced by immunoSEQ multiplex PCR; TCRdb stores in-frame clones only, minus some. Of approximately 240,000 clones detected, 65% to 90% appear once; the ten largest clones hold around 1.5%. Sequencing was performed on peripheral blood. These receptors were collected from a woman in her forties who had recovered from COVID-19. Both conserved end residues are part of each CDR3. Fields, in order: D gene, clone size, V gene, J gene, CDR3 protein, CDR3 DNA. D genes are given only for firm matches. Part of the rows lack a size; the others show once, few, many or a class for expanded clones.

TRBD1	few	TRBV4-3	TRBJ1-4	CASSQDFNRGEKLFF	TGCGCCAGCAGCCAAGATTTTAACAGGGGTGAAAAACTGTTTTTT
-	-	TRBV28	TRBJ1-5	CASRGGGNQPQHF	TGTGCCAGCAGGGGGGGTGGCAATCAGCCCCAGCATTTT
-	-	TRBV19	TRBJ2-2	CASNRGYTGELFF	TGTGCCAGTAACCGGGGTTACACCGGGGAGCTGTTTTTT
TRBD2	once	TRBV6-5	TRBJ2-7	CASSSGGEQYF	TGTGCCAGCAGCTCCGGGGGGGAGCAGTACTTC
-	-	TRBV6-2/TRBV6-3	TRBJ1-1	CASSARGQGNTEAFF	TGTGCCAGCAGCGCGCGAGGCCAGGGGAACACTGAAGCTTTCTTT
-	once	TRBV5-3	TRBJ1-1	CARSQKRGMNTEAFF	TGTGCCAGAAGCCAGAAGCGCGGAATGAACACTGAAGCTTTCTTT
-	-	TRBV18	TRBJ1-1	CASSPDVDRSTEAFF	TGTGCCAGCTCACCAGACGTCGACAGGTCCACTGAAGCTTTCTTT
TRBD2	-	TRBV5-4	TRBJ2-1	CASSSDISGGIHEQFF	TGTGCCAGCAGCTCAGATATTAGCGGGGGGATTCATGAGCAGTTCTTC
-	-	TRBV4-3	TRBJ2-3	CASSQDKAGDTQYF	TGCGCCAGCAGCCAAGATAAAGCGGGCGATACGCAGTATTTT
-	once	TRBV4-2	TRBJ2-7	CASSQGGSEQYF	TGTGCCAGCAGCCAAGGAGGTAGCGAGCAGTACTTC
-	-	TRBV7-9	TRBJ2-3	CASSLASADTQYF	TGTGCCAGCAGCTTAGCTTCCGCAGATACGCAGTATTTT
TRBD2	-	TRBV4-2	TRBJ2-1	CASSPSDSGGVYNEQFF	TGTGCCAGCAGCCCCTCGGATAGCGGGGGGGTGTACAATGAGCAGTTCTTC
-	-	TRBV6-5	TRBJ2-7	CASSAIESSSYEQYF	TGTGCCAGCAGCGCGATAGAGTCGAGCTCCTACGAGCAGTACTTC
TRBD1	-	TRBV7-2	TRBJ1-2	CATGQGALGYGYTF	TGTGCGACGGGACAGGGTGCTTTGGGCTATGGCTACACCTTC
-	-	TRBV7-8	TRBJ1-2	CASSLGAADGYTF	TGTGCCAGCAGTTTGGGGGCTGCCGATGGCTACACCTTC
TRBD1	-	TRBV5-1	TRBJ2-7	CASSSSTGANEQYF	TGCGCCAGCAGCTCCTCTACAGGGGCCAACGAGCAGTACTTC
TRBD1	-	TRBV24-1	TRBJ1-5	CATSAQGAVGQPQHF	TGTGCCACCAGTGCGCAGGGGGCGGTGGGTCAGCCCCAGCATTTT
TRBD1	-	TRBV30	TRBJ1-6	CAWGTGAGYNSPLHF	TGTGCCTGGGGCACAGGGGCAGGGTATAATTCACCCCTCCACTTT
TRBD2	once	TRBV5-1	TRBJ2-1	CASSTLAGAYNEQFF	TGCGCCAGCAGCACCCTAGCGGGGGCCTACAATGAGCAGTTCTTC
TRBD1	-	TRBV11-3	TRBJ1-5	CASSPRDRGRKSNQPQHF	TGTGCCAGCAGCCCAAGGGACAGGGGGCGGAAGAGCAATCAGCCCCAGCATTTT
TRBD1	-	TRBV4-3	TRBJ1-2	CASSQDGTGPSYGYTF	TGCGCCAGCAGCCAAGACGGGACAGGGCCGTCCTATGGCTACACCTTC
-	-	TRBV3-1/TRBV3-2	TRBJ1-1	CASSQDPVNTEAFF	TGTGCCAGCAGCCAAGATCCCGTGAACACTGAAGCTTTCTTT
TRBD1	once	TRBV5-1	TRBJ1-3	CASSQQGAGNTIYF	TGCGCCAGCAGCCAACAGGGGGCTGGAAACACCATATATTTT
TRBD1	-	TRBV7-2	TRBJ1-4	CASSLEGQGNEKLFF	TGTGCCAGCAGCCTGGAGGGACAGGGTAATGAAAAACTGTTTTTT
TRBD1	-	TRBV10-3	TRBJ1-5	CAISERLTGQGVVTGNQPQHF	TGTGCCATCAGTGAGCGACTTACGGGACAGGGGGTTGTTACAGGCAATCAGCCCCAGCATTTT
-	-	TRBV5-6	TRBJ1-5	CASSLQPNQPQHF	TGTGCCAGCAGCTTACAGCCCAATCAGCCCCAGCATTTT
TRBD2	-	TRBV18	TRBJ2-3	CASSPPGLAGGTDTQYF	TGTGCCAGCTCACCCCCGGGACTAGCGGGGGGAACAGATACGCAGTATTTT
TRBD2	-	TRBV5-1	TRBJ2-3	CASSLVGLVSDTQYF	TGCGCCAGCAGCTTGGTGGGACTAGTATCGGATACGCAGTATTTT
-	few	TRBV6-6	TRBJ1-1	CASSVRTEAFF	TGTGCCAGTTCGGTCCGGACTGAAGCTTTCTTT
-	-	TRBV15	TRBJ2-7	CATSREGGSSYEQYF	TGTGCCACCAGCAGAGAAGGGGGTAGCTCCTACGAGCAGTACTTC
-	-	TRBV2	TRBJ2-7	CASSYRDEQYF	TGTGCCAGCAGCTACAGGGACGAGCAGTACTTC